This is a list of T cell receptor beta chains from one sample in a study of T-cell memory formation after mild COVID-19. TCRdb re-called the 5' RACE reads through MiXCR, storing one row per CDR3 protein. Here the sample spans 280,000 or so distinct CDR3 sequences, approximately 8% being singletons. Sequenced sample: PBMCs or a T cell subset sorted from them (not recorded which). Receptor source: a man aged 18 to 30 who had mild COVID-19 (a few samples of this study predate the infection). Cell type and time point are not known. CDR3s include the opening cysteine and the closing phenylalanine or tryptophan. Each record gives: clone size, D gene, V gene, J gene, CDR3 protein, CDR3 DNA. A D gene is named only where the DNA matches it firmly. Not every row has a clone size; where given, it reads once, few, many or a size class.

many,.,TRBV7-9,TRBJ1-2,CASHSRATYGYTF,TGTGCCAGCCACTCGAGGGCGACTTATGGCTACACCTTC
few,.,TRBV5-6,TRBJ2-1,CASSLRDWFYNEQFF,TGTGCCAGCAGCTTAAGGGACTGGTTCTACAATGAGCAGTTCTTC
few,.,TRBV5-1,TRBJ1-1,CASSFATGVNTEAFF,TGCGCCAGCAGCTTTGCTACCGGGGTGAACACTGAAGCTTTCTTT
.,.,TRBV4-1,TRBJ1-5,CASRKFSGGGNQPQHF,TGCGCCAGCAGGAAATTCTCCGGGGGTGGCAATCAGCCCCAGCATTTT
few,.,TRBV4-1,TRBJ1-5,CASSQGWRTNQPQHF,TGCGCCAGCAGCCAAGGTTGGAGGACAAATCAGCCCCAGCATTTT
many,.,TRBV4-3,TRBJ1-6,CASSQDGGNSPLHF,TGCGCCAGCAGCCAAGATGGGGGGAATTCACCCCTCCACTTT
few,TRBD1,TRBV5-1,TRBJ1-1,CASSLALGQGATEAFF,TGCGCCAGCAGCTTGGCCCTCGGACAGGGGGCCACTGAAGCTTTCTTT
many,.,TRBV5-1,TRBJ2-2,CASRYRTANTGELFF,TGCGCCAGCAGGTACAGGACAGCGAACACCGGGGAGCTGTTTTTT
many,.,TRBV3-1,TRBJ1-1,CASSQFRSMNTEAFF,TGTGCCAGCAGCCAGTTTCGCAGCATGAACACTGAAGCTTTCTTT
.,.,TRBV20-1,TRBJ2-3,CSARWVTRDTQYF,TGCAGTGCTAGATGGGTAACTAGGGATACGCAGTATTTT
many,.,TRBV7-2,TRBJ1-1,CASSLTAADTEAFF,TGTGCCAGCAGCCTCACGGCGGCGGACACTGAAGCTTTCTTT
few,.,TRBV4-2,TRBJ2-5,CASSQDMGRGRQETQYF,TGTGCCAGCAGCCAAGACATGGGTAGGGGTAGGCAAGAGACCCAGTACTTC
.,TRBD2,TRBV6-1,TRBJ2-1,CASSVTLSAGRNEQFF,TGTGCCAGCAGTGTTACCCTTAGCGCCGGGAGGAATGAGCAGTTCTTC
.,TRBD1,TRBV2,TRBJ2-7,CASFRDRGNEQYF,TGTGCCAGCTTCCGGGACAGGGGTAACGAGCAGTACTTC
few,.,TRBV7-3,TRBJ2-2,CASSPLVTNGELFF,TGTGCCAGCAGCCCCCTGGTGACTAACGGGGAGCTGTTTTTT
many,.,TRBV24-1,TRBJ2-1,CATQTGYNEQFF,TGTGCCACTCAGACAGGCTACAATGAGCAGTTCTTC
many,.,TRBV5-5,TRBJ1-1,CASSIGVATEAFF,TGTGCCAGCAGCATAGGGGTAGCCACTGAAGCTTTCTTT
.,.,TRBV7-9,TRBJ1-1,CASSSNPGHRYEAFF,TGTGCCAGCAGCTCTAATCCGGGACATCGCTATGAAGCTTTCTTT
.,.,TRBV7-9,TRBJ2-5,CASSPPPLTSQETQYF,TGTGCCAGCAGCCCCCCCCCCTTGACTAGCCAAGAGACCCAGTACTTC
few,.,TRBV24-1,TRBJ2-3,CATSDVRGNTDTQYF,TGTGCCACCAGTGATGTTCGGGGGAACACAGATACGCAGTATTTT
few,.,TRBV27,TRBJ1-6,CASSLAVSSPLHF,TGTGCCAGCAGTTTGGCCGTCAGCTCACCCCTCCACTTT
few,TRBD1,TRBV9,TRBJ1-1,CASSVQGAGTEAFF,TGTGCCAGCAGCGTCCAGGGGGCCGGCACTGAAGCTTTCTTT
.,.,TRBV12-3/TRBV12-4,TRBJ2-1,CASSLTKGEQFF,TGTGCCAGCAGTTTAACGAAGGGTGAGCAGTTCTTC
.,.,TRBV5-5,TRBJ2-7,CASSPTGPDYEQYF,TGTGCCAGCAGCCCGACCGGGCCCGACTACGAGCAGTACTTC
.,TRBD1,TRBV6-6,TRBJ2-6,CASTDATGGAGANVLTF,TGTGCCAGCACTGACGCGACAGGGGGCGCTGGGGCCAACGTCCTGACTTTC
.,.,TRBV12-3/TRBV12-4,TRBJ1-4,CASRDQREKLFF,TGTGCCAGCAGAGATCAGAGGGAAAAACTGTTTTTT
.,TRBD2,TRBV5-1,TRBJ2-1,CASSLSGTTYGEQFF,TGCGCCAGCAGCTTGAGCGGGACTACTTACGGTGAGCAGTTCTTC
few,.,TRBV2,TRBJ1-2,CASSPDTNLGYTF,TGTGCCAGCAGTCCGGACACGAATCTTGGCTACACCTTC
.,TRBD2,TRBV25-1,TRBJ2-7,CASSWEGRYEQYF,TGTGCCAGCAGCTGGGAGGGCCGATACGAGCAGTACTTC
.,.,TRBV21-1,TRBJ2-3,CASPAEGPDTQYF,TGTGCCAGCCCCGCCGAGGGCCCAGATACGCAGTATTTT
few,.,TRBV29-1,TRBJ2-3,CSVGVYSDSTDTQYF,TGCAGCGTGGGGGTGTACTCGGACAGCACAGATACGCAGTATTTT
.,.,TRBV5-5,TRBJ2-7,CASSLRRITSYEQYF,TGTGCCAGCAGCTTGCGCCGGATAACCTCCTACGAGCAGTACTTC
.,.,TRBV7-8,TRBJ2-3,CASSLFRGPLDTQYF,TGTGCCAGCAGCTTATTCAGGGGTCCCTTGGATACGCAGTATTTT
few,.,TRBV12-3/TRBV12-4,TRBJ2-7,CASSQGPGEYF,TGTGCCAGCAGTCAAGGTCCCGGCGAGTACTTC
.,.,TRBV2,TRBJ1-5,CASGQDRQPQHF,TGTGCCAGCGGGCAGGACAGACAGCCCCAGCATTTT
few,.,TRBV27,TRBJ2-1,CASSLSAGNSYNEQFF,TGTGCCAGCAGTTTATCGGCAGGGAATTCCTACAATGAGCAGTTCTTC
many,TRBD1,TRBV29-1,TRBJ2-7,CSVVFGTGGYYEQYF,TGCAGCGTTGTGTTCGGGACAGGGGGTTACTACGAGCAGTACTTC
few,.,TRBV12-3/TRBV12-4,TRBJ2-3,CASTGGITDTQYF,TGTGCCAGTACGGGGGGCATAACAGATACGCAGTATTTT
few,TRBD1,TRBV28,TRBJ1-2,CASTTPNRGRYGYTF,TGTGCCAGCACCACCCCGAACAGGGGGCGATATGGCTACACCTTC
.,.,TRBV5-4,TRBJ1-1,CASTLGGVLNTEAFF,TGTGCCAGCACCTTGGGGGGCGTCCTAAACACTGAAGCTTTCTTT
many,.,TRBV24-1,TRBJ2-1,CATSAWGDNEQFF,TGTGCCACCAGTGCCTGGGGAGACAATGAGCAGTTCTTC
few,TRBD1,TRBV29-1,TRBJ2-1,CSARGGTGNNEQFF,TGCAGCGCACGAGGAGGGACAGGGAACAATGAGCAGTTCTTC
many,.,TRBV27,TRBJ1-1,CASSFAVDTEAFF,TGTGCCAGCAGTTTCGCGGTCGACACTGAAGCTTTCTTT
.,.,TRBV9,TRBJ1-2,CASGGARGYTF,TGTGCCAGCGGGGGGGCGCGGGGCTACACCTTC